In this sample, the clone carrying this T cell receptor (beta chain) turned up once. The antigen is not known. This CDR3 region has 12 residues. The germline V gene encodes CDR1 SQVTM and CDR2 ANQGSEA. Deletions cut 4 bases from V and 2 bases from J, with 9 bases between. TCRdb keeps only in-frame clones here, not all; method: immunoSEQ multiplex PCR. This sample has 180,000 or so clones, with 84% found just once. This specimen belongs to a study of cytomegalovirus exposure and HLA in healthy donors. Broader study findings: The study listed some 160 cytomegalovirus-associated TCR beta chains. Most TCRs appeared rarely, but some public TCRs recurred in many donors. Cytomegalovirus status was reportedly diagnosed by the classifier with high sensitivity and specificity.

This TCR derives from a woman aged 25 to 39 in good health and CMV-seropositive. The sample taken for sequencing was PBMCs. This chain uses TRBV29-1 with TRBJ2-7, with no clear D. CDR3 nucleotide sequence: TGCAGCGTTGTCCTCCGGGCCTACGAGCAGTACTTC. Its protein is CSVVLRAYEQYF.